This T cell receptor (beta chain) was profiled in a study of blood T cell repertoires in COVID-19. Sequencing was performed with immunoSEQ multiplex PCR; in TCRdb, only in-frame clones are kept and a portion is missing. This table holds about 100,000 clones, less than 85% found once. Trimming removed 3 bases from V and 1 base from J; junction bases left unmatched: 5. The CDR3 is 15 amino acids. Per the germline V gene, CDR1 is SNHLY and CDR2 is FYNNEI. This clonotype originated in a woman aged 60-75 years with acute or convalescent COVID-19. Sequencing was carried out using peripheral blood. V usage is TRBV2 and J usage is TRBJ1-1; 7 positions agree with TRBD1. The CDR3 is CASSDRGAQNTEAFF. The CDR3 bases are TGTGCCAGCAGTGACAGGGGGGCTCAGAACACTGAAGCTTTCTTT.